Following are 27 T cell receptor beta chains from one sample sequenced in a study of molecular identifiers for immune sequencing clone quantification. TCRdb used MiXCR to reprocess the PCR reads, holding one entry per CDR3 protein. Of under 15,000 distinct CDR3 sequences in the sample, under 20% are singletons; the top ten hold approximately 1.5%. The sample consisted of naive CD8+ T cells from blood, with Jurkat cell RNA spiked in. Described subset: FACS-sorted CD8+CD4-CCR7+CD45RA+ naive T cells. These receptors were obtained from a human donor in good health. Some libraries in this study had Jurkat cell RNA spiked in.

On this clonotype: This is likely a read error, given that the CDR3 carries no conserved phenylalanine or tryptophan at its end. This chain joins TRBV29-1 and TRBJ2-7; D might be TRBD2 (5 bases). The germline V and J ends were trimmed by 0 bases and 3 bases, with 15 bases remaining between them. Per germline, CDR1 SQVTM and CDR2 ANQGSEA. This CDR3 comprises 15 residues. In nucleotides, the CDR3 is TGCAGCGTTGAAGATCTCATGGAGGAGAGCTACGAGCAGTACATC. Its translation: CSVEDLMEESYEQYI.

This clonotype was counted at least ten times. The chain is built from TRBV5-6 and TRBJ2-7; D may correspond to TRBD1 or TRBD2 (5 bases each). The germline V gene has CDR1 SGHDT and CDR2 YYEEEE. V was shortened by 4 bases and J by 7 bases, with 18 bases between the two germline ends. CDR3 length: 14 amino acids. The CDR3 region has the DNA TGTGCCAGCAGCACCGGGACCCCATTTAGTGAGCAGTACTTC. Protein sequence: CASSTGTPFSEQYF.

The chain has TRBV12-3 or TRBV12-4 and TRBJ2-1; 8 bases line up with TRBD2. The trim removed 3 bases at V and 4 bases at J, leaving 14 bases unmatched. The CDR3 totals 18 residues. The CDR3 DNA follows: TGTGCCAGCAGTTTCTCCGAATGGGGTGGGACTAGGTACAATGAGCAGTTCTTC. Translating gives CASSFSEWGGTRYNEQFF.

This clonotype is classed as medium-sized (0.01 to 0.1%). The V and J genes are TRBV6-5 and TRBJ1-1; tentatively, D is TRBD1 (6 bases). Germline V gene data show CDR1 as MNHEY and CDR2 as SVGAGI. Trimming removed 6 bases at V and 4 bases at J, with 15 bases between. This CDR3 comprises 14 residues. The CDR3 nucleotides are TGTGCCAGCAGCCCCACGGGGGGCGGCACTGAAGCTTTCTTT. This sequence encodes CASSPTGGGTEAFF.

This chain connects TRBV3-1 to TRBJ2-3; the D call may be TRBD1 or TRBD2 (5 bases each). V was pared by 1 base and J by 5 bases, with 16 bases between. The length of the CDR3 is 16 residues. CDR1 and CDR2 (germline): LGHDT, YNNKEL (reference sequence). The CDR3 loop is CASSQADHRGVDTQYF. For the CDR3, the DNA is TGTGCCAGCAGCCAAGCAGACCACCGAGGGGTAGATACGCAGTATTTT.

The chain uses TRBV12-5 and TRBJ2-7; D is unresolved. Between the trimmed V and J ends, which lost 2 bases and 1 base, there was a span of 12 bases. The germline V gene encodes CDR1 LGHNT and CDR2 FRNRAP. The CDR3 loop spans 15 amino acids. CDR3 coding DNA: TGTGCTAGTGGTTTGTTAGTGGGCTTATCCTACGAGCAGTACTTC. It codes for CASGLLVGLSYEQYF.

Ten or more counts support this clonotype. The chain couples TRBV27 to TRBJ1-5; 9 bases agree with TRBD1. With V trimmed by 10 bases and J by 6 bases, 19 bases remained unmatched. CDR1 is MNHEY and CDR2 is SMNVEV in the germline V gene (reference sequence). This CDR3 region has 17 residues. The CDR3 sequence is CATPRGTGGVFAQPQHF. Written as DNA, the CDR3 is TGTGCCACCCCCAGAGGAACAGGGGGCGTCTTTGCTCAGCCCCAGCATTTT.

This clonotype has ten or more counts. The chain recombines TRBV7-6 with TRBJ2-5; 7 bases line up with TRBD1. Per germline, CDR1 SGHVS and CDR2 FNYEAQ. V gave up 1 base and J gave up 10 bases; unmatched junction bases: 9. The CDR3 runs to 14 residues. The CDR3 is CASSLGTGYLSQYF. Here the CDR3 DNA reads TGTGCCAGCAGCTTAGGGACAGGCTACTTGAGCCAGTACTTC. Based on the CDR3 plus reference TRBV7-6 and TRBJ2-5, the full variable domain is GAGVSQSPRYKVTKRGQDVALRCDPISGHVSLYWYRQALGQGPEFLTYFNYEAQQDKSGLPNDRFSAERPEGSISTLTIQRTEQRDSAMYRCASSLGTGYLSQYFGPGTRLLVL.

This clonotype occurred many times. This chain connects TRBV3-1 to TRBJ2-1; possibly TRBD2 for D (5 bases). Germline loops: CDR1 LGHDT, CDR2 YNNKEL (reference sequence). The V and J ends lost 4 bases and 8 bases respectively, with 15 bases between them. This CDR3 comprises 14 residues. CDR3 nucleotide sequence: TGTGCCAGCAGCCTCCATCAACTAGTTCATGAGCAGTTCTTC. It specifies CASSLHQLVHEQFF.

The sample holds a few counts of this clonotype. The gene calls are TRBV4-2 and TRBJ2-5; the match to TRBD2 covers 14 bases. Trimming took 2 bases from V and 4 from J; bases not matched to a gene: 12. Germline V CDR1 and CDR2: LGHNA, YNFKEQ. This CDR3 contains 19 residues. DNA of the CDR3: TGTGCCAGCAGCCAATTAGCGGGACTAGCGGGAGTGTTCGGAGAGACCCAGTACTTC. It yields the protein CASSQLAGLAGVFGETQYF.

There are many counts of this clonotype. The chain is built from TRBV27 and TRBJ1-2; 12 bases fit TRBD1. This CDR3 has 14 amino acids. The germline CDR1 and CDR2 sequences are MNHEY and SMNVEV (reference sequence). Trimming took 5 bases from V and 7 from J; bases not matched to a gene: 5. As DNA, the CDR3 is TGTGCCAGCAGTGGGGGACAGGGGGCTAGTGGCTACACCTTC. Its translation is CASSGGQGASGYTF.

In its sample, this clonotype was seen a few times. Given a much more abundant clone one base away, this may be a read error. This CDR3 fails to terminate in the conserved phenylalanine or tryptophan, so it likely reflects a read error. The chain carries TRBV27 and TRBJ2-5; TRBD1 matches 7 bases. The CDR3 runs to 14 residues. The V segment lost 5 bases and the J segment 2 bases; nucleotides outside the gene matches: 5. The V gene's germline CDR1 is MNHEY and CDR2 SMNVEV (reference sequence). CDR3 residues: CASSQDRSQETQYL. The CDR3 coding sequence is TGTGCCAGCAGTCAGGACAGGAGTCAAGAGACCCAGTACCTC.

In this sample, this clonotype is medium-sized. CDR3 sequence reads: CASSQGRSGTYEQYF. CDR3 DNA sequence: TGCGCCAGCAGCCAGGGCCGTAGCGGTACCTACGAGCAGTACTTC. The V gene is TRBV4-1, the J gene TRBJ2-7; tentative D call: TRBD2 (6 bases). Germline CDR1 MGHRA, CDR2 YSYEKL. Trimming removed 3 bases from V and 2 bases from J, with 14 bases in between. This CDR3 has 15 amino acids.

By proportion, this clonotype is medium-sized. The CDR3 nucleotides are TGCGCCAGCAGCCAAGAAGCATGGCAGCGCCCAGATACGCAGTATTTT. Protein sequence: CASSQEAWQRPDTQYF. The V call is TRBV4-3, the J call TRBJ2-3; D not resolved. CDR3 length equals 16 residues. From germline, CDR1 is LGHNA and CDR2 YSLEER. With 0 bases removed from V and 4 bases from J, the gap between germline ends came to 14 bases.

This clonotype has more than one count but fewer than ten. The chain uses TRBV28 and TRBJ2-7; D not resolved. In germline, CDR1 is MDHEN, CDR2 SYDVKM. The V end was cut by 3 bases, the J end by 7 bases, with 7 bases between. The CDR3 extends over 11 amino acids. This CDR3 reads CASSFLREQYF. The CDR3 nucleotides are TGTGCCAGCAGTTTCCTTCGGGAGCAGTACTTC.

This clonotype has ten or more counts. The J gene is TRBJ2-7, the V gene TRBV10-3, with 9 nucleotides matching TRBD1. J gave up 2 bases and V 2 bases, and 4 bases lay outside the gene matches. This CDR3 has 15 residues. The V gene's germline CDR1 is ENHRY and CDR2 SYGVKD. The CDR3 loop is CAISEPRDRAYEQYF. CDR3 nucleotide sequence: TGTGCCATCAGTGAGCCCCGGGACAGGGCCTACGAGCAGTACTTC.

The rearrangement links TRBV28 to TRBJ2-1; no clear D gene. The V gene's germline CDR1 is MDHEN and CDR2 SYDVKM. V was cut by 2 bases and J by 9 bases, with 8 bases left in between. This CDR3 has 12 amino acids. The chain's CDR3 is CASSLNVTEQFF. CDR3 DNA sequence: TGTGCCAGCAGTTTAAACGTGACTGAGCAGTTCTTC. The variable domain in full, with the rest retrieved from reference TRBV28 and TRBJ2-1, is DVKVTQSSRYLVKRTGEKVFLECVQDMDHENMFWYRQDPGLGLRLIYFSYDVKMKEKGDIPEGYSVSREKKERFSLILESASTNQTSMYLCASSLNVTEQFFGPGTRLTVL.

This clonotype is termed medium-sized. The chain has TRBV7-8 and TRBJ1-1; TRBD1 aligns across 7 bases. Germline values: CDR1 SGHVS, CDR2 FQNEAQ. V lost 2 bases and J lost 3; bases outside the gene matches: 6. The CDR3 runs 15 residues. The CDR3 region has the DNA TGTGCCAGCAGCTTAATTAGAGGGGGCCACACTGAAGCTTTCTTT. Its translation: CASSLIRGGHTEAFF.

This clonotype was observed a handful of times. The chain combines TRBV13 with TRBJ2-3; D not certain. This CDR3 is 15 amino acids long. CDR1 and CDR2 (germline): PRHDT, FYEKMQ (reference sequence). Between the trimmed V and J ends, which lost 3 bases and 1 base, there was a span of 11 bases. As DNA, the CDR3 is TGTGCCAGCAGCTTTCTAAGCGAGGGCACAGATACGCAGTATTTT. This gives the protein CASSFLSEGTDTQYF.

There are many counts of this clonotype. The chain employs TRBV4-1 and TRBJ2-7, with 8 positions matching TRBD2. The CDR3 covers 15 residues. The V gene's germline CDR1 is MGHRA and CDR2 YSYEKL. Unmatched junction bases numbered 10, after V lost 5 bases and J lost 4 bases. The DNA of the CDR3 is TGCGCCAGCAGCTCAAGACTAGCGACTACATACGAGCAGTACTTC. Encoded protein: CASSSRLATTYEQYF.

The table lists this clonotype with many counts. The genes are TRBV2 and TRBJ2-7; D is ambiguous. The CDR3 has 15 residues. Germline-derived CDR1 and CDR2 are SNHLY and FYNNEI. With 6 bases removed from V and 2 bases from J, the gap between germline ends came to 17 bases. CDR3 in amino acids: CASRNPTEIPYEQYF. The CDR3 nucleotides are TGTGCCAGCAGGAACCCGACGGAAATTCCCTACGAGCAGTACTTC. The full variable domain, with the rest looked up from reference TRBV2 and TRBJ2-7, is EPEVTQTPSHQVTQMGQEVILRCVPISNHLYFYWYRQILGQKVEFLVSFYNNEISEKSEIFDDQFSVERPDGSNFTLKIRSTKLEDSAMYFCASRNPTEIPYEQYFGPGTRLTVT.

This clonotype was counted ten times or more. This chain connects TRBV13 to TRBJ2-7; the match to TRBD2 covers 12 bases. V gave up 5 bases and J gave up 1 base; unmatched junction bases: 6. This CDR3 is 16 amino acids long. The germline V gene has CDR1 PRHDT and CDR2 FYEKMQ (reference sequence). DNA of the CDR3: TGTGCCAGCAGCCAACTTGGGACTAGCGGGTCCTACGAGCAGTACTTC. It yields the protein CASSQLGTSGSYEQYF.

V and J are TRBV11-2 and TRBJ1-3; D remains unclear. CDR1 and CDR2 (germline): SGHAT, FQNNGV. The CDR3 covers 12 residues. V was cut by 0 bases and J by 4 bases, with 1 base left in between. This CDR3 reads CASSLEGNTIYF. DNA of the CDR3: TGTGCCAGCAGCTTAGAAGGAAACACCATATATTTT.

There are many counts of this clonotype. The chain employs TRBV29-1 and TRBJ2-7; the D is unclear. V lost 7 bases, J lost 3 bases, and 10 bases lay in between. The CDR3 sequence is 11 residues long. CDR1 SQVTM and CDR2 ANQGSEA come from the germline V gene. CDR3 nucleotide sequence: TGCAGCGCAGTATACGGCTACGAGCAGTACTTC. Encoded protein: CSAVYGYEQYF.

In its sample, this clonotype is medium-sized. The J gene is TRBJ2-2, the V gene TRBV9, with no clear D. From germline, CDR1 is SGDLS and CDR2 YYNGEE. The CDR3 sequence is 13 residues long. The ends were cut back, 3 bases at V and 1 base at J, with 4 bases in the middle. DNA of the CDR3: TGTGCCAGCAGCGCAGGGAACACCGGGGAGCTGTTTTTT. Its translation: CASSAGNTGELFF.

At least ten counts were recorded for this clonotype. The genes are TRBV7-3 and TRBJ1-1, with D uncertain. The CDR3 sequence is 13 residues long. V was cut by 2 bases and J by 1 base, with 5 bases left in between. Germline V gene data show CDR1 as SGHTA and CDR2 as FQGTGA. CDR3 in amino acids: CASSLSQNTEAFF. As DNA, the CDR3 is TGTGCCAGCAGCTTATCACAGAACACTGAAGCTTTCTTT.

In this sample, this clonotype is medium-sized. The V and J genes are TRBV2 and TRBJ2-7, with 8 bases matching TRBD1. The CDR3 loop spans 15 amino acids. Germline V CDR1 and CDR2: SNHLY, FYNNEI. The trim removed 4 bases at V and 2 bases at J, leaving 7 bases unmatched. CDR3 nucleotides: TGTGCCAGCAGTGTCTTGGGACAGGAGGCCTACGAGCAGTACTTC. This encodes CASSVLGQEAYEQYF.